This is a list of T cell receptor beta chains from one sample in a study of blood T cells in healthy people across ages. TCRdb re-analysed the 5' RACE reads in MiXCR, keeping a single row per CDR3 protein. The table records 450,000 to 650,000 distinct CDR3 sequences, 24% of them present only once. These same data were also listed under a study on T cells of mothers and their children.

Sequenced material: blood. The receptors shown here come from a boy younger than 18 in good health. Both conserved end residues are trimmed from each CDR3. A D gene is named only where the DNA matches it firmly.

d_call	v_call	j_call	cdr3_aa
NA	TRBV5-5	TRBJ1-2	ASSPDGQLNYGYT
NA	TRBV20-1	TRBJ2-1	SARPRQASYNEQF
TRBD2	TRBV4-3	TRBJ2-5	AGSPRVKAGAGETQY
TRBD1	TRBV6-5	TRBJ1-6	ASSIDRGGFRNSPLH
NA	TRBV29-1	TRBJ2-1	SVEVGPGQPRF
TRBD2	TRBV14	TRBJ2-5	ASSRHRTSGNQETQY
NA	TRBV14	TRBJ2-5	ASSQDPQYQETQY
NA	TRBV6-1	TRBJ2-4	ASSEAGQDIQY
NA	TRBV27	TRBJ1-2	ASRTGPFYGYT
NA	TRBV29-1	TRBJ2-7	SVGWAGKGLEQY
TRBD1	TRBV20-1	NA	SAPQGAYEQY
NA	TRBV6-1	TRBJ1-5	ASSEWGQGPSQPQH
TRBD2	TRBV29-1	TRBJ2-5	SAGTSGSFETQY
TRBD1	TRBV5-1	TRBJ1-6	ASSSDRGHGSPLH
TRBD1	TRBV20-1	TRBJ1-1	SVTGTANTEAF
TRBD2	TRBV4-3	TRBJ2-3	ASSQDISGGSTDTQY
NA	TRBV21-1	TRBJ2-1	ASSCTLNEQF
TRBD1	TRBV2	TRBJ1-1	ASIRDRENTEAF
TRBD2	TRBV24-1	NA	ATSGPGGHEQF
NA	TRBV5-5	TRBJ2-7	ASSLVGEAYEQY
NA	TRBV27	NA	ASSLHPDYEQY
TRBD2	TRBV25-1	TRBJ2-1	ASIPCRWGVGTSGIKYNEQF
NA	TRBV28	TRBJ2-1	ASQLTSREQF
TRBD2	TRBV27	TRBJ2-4	ASSSLGGAKNIQY
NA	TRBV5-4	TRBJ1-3	ASSPDSGPYDTIY
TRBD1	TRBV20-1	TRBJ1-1	SAWTGDTEAF
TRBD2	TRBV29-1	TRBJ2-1	SGTGTSGNNEQF
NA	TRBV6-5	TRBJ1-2	ASKGHLYDGYT
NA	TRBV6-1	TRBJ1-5	ASSPKIAGSYNQPQH
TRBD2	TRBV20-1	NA	SARGTSVDEQF
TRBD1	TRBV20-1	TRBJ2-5	SARSTGEETQY
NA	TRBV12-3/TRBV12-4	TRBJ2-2	ASRGLDGELF
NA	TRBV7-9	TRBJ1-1	ASSLHSLGARTEAF
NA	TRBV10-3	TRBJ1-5	ATGSGNGQPQH
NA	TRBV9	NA	ASSPTGTYSYEQY
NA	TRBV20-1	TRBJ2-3	SARDRRLASVPDTQY
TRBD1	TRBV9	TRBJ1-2	ASSSGQGHNYGYT
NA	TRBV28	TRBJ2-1	ASSLFRFRVYNEQF
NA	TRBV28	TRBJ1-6	ASGAGGSSPLH
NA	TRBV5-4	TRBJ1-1	ASTRQANVPEAF
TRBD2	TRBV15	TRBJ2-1	ATSREWREPIEEQF
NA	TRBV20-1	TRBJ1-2	SAREWVNYGYT
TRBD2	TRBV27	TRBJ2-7	ASSLAPPGLAGQEQY
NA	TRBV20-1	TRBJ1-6	SGGRQDPSGLH
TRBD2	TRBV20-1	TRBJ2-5	SAGGGTRDVGQY
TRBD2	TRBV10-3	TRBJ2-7	AISETSGVPYEQY
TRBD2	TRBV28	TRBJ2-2	ASRAGVRTGELF
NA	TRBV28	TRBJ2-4	ASSLVVAKNIQY
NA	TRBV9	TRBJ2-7	ASSVSNGDAYEQY
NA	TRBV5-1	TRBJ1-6	ASRQTPRRGGLSPLH
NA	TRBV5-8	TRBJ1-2	ASSSGRLDGYT
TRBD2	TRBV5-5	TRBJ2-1	ASSPVPTSGSGRGDEQF
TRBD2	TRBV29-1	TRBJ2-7	SVVAGGPGEQY